The clone carrying this TCR beta chain occurred many times. This sample was taken from a study of early T cells in non-severe SARS-CoV-2 infection. One entry per CDR3 protein results from TCRdb running MiXCR on the 5' RACE reads. This sample has roughly 35,000 distinct CDR3 sequences, with about 10% found just once. The CDR3 has 12 residues. V was cut by 6 bases and J by 6 bases, with 11 bases left in between. Per germline, CDR1 SEHNR and CDR2 FQNEAQ (reference sequence). This TCR was sampled from an adult who was a healthcare worker with PCR-confirmed SARS-CoV-2 infection or an uninfected control (not recorded which). The chain recombines TRBV7-9 with TRBJ1-1; the D is unclear. The material sequenced was whole blood. The CDR3 loop is CASSWSQSEAFF. Written as DNA, the CDR3 is TGTGCCAGCAGTTGGAGCCAGTCTGAAGCTTTCTTT.